This is a list of T cell receptor beta chains from one sample in a study of T-cell reconstitution after alpha-beta-depleted transplantation in children. Via MiXCR, TCRdb re-called the PCR reads, giving one row per CDR3 protein. The profile shows more than 550,000 distinct CDR3 sequences, over 9.5% of them singletons. Sequencing used PBMCs from the stem cell graft donor, obtained from the stem cell graft. Source of these receptors: a human donor who donated a stem cell graft to a child with acute myeloid leukemia. Each CDR3 is given with its conserved first and last residue. A D gene is named only where the DNA matches it firmly. For some rows the clone size is stated as once, few or many, or as a class when expanded; others skip it.

v_gene: TRBV28; d_gene: .; abundance: many; j_gene: TRBJ2-1; CDR3nt: TGTGCCAGCAGTCGCCGGGAGAATCGCGATGAGCAGTTCTTC; CDR3aa: CASSRRENRDEQFF
v_gene: TRBV5-5; d_gene: TRBD2; abundance: many; j_gene: TRBJ2-7; CDR3nt: TGTGCCAGCAGTCAAGGCCCGGGACTAGCGGTCTACGAGCAGTACTTC; CDR3aa: CASSQGPGLAVYEQYF
v_gene: TRBV28; d_gene: .; abundance: few; j_gene: TRBJ1-6; CDR3nt: TGTGCCAGCAACCCATCGGAGGGGGGCGGTTCACCCCTCCACTTT; CDR3aa: CASNPSEGGGSPLHF
v_gene: TRBV28; d_gene: TRBD2; abundance: few; j_gene: TRBJ2-1; CDR3nt: TGTGCCAGCAGTTCCTATAGCGGGAGACGGCATGAGCAGTTCTTC; CDR3aa: CASSSYSGRRHEQFF
v_gene: TRBV3-1; d_gene: .; abundance: .; j_gene: TRBJ1-1; CDR3nt: TGTGCCAGCAGCCAATGGATGAACACTGAAGCTTTCTTT; CDR3aa: CASSQWMNTEAFF
v_gene: TRBV5-1; d_gene: TRBD1; abundance: .; j_gene: TRBJ2-5; CDR3nt: TGCGCCAGCAGCTTGGCCGGGACAGGTAGAGAGACCCAGTACTTC; CDR3aa: CASSLAGTGRETQYF
v_gene: TRBV7-9; d_gene: .; abundance: .; j_gene: TRBJ1-2; CDR3nt: TGTGCCAGCAGCCCTACCCAGGGTCTTACGGGCTACACCTTC; CDR3aa: CASSPTQGLTGYTF
v_gene: TRBV3-1; d_gene: TRBD1; abundance: many; j_gene: TRBJ1-1; CDR3nt: TGTGCCAGCAGCCAAGCGGGACAGGGTCACACTGAAGCTTTCTTT; CDR3aa: CASSQAGQGHTEAFF
v_gene: TRBV15; d_gene: .; abundance: .; j_gene: TRBJ2-7; CDR3nt: TGTGCCACCAGCACTACCGGGGGACCTCCCGACGAGCAGTACTTC; CDR3aa: CATSTTGGPPDEQYF
v_gene: TRBV28; d_gene: TRBD2; abundance: few; j_gene: TRBJ2-4; CDR3nt: TGTGCCAGCAGCACTCCTCCGGGAGGGGAAAACATTCAGTACTTC; CDR3aa: CASSTPPGGENIQYF
v_gene: TRBV15; d_gene: .; abundance: few; j_gene: TRBJ2-3; CDR3nt: TGTGCCACCAGCAGAGTAGGGGGGGGTCTTCCCACAGATACGCAGTATTTT; CDR3aa: CATSRVGGGLPTDTQYF
v_gene: TRBV20-1; d_gene: .; abundance: many; j_gene: TRBJ2-7; CDR3nt: TGCAGTGCATCCCCGCCAGGGCGGGACGAGCAGTACTTC; CDR3aa: CSASPPGRDEQYF